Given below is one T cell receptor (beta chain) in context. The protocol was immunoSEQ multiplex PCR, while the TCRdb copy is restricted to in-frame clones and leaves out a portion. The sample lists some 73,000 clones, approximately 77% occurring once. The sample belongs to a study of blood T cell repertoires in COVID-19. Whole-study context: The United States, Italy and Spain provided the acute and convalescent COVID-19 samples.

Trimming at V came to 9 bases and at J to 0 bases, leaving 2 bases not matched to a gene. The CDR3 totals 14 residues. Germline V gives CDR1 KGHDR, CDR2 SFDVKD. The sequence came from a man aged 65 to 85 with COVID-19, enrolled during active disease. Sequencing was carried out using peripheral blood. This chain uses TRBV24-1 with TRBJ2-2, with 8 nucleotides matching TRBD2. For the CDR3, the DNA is TGTGCCACCTTAGCGGGACCGAACACCGGGGAGCTGTTTTTT. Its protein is CATLAGPNTGELFF.